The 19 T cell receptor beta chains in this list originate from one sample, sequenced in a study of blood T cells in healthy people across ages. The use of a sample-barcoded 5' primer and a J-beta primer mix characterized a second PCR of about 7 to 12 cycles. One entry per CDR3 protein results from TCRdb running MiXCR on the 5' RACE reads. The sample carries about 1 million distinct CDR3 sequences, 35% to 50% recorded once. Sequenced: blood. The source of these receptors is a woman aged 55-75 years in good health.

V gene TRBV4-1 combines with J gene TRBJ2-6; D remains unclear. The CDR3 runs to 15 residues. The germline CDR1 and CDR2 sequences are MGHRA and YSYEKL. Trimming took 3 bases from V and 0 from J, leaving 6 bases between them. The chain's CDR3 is CASSHPSSGANVLTF. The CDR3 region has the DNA TGCGCCAGCAGCCATCCGTCCTCTGGGGCCAACGTCCTGACTTTC.

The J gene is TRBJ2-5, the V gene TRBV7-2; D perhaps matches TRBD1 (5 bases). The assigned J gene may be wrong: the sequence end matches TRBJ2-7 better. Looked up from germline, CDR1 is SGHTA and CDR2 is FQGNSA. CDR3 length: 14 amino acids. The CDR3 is CASSPLPIRDEQYF. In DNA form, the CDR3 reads TGTGCCAGCAGCCCTCTCCCCATCAGGGACGAGCAGTACTTC.

In nucleotides, the CDR3 is TGCGCCAGCAGACCGCGGCCGCACACGAACCACGAGCAGTACTTC. It specifies CASRPRPHTNHEQYF. This chain links TRBV5-1 with TRBJ2-4; no definite D call. The closer fit of TRBJ2-7 to the DNA end suggests the J call may be wrong. The length of the CDR3 is 15 residues. Germline lookup yields CDR1 SGHRS and CDR2 YFSETQ.

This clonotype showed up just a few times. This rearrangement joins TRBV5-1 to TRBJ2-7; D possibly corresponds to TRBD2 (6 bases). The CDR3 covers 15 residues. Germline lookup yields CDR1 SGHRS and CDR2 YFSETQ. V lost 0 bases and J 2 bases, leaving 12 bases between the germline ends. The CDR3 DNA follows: TGCGCCAGCAGCTTGGAGCTAGCGTCGACCTACGAGCAGTACTTC. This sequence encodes CASSLELASTYEQYF.

The CDR3 region has the DNA TGTGCCAGCAGCTCCAGGGGGTCTGGGGAGACCCAGTACTTC. This translates into CASSSRGSGETQYF. This chain joins TRBV7-8 and TRBJ2-5; 7 bases are shared with TRBD1. Germline V gene sequence: CDR1 SGHVS, CDR2 FQNEAQ. V trimming: 4 bases; J trimming: 5 bases; junction bases outside the gene matches: 7. The CDR3 loop spans 14 amino acids.

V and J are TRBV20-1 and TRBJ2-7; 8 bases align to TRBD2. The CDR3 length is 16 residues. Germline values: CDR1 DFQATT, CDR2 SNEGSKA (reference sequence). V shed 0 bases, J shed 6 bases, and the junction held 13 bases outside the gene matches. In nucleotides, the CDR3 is TGCAGTGCTAGAGATCCTTGGGATAGCGGGATAAGCGAGCAGTACTTC. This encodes CSARDPWDSGISEQYF.

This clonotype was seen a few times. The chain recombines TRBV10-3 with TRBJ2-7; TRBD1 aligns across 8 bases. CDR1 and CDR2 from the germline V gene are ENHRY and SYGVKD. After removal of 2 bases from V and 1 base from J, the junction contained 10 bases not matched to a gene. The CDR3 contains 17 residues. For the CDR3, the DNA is TGTGCCATCAGTGAGCATCGGACAGGGATCGGGTCCTACGAGCAGTACTTC. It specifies CAISEHRTGIGSYEQYF.

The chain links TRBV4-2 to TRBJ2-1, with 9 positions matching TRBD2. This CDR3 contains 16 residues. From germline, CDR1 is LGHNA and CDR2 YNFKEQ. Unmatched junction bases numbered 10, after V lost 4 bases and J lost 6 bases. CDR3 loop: CASSLREASGTNEQFF. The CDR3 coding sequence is TGTGCCAGCAGCCTCCGGGAGGCTAGCGGGACCAATGAGCAGTTCTTC.

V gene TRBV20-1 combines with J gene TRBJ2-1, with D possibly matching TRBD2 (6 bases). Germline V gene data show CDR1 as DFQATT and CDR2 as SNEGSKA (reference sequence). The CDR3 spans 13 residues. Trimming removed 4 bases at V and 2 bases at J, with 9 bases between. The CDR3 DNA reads TGCAGTGCTACTGCGGGGCCCTACAATGAGCAGTTCTTC. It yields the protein CSATAGPYNEQFF.

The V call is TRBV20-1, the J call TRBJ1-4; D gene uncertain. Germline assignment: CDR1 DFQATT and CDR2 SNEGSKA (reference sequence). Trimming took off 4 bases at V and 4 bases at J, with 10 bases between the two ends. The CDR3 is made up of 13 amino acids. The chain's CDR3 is CSAIDGDNEKLFF. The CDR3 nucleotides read TGCAGTGCTATCGACGGGGATAATGAAAAACTGTTTTTT.

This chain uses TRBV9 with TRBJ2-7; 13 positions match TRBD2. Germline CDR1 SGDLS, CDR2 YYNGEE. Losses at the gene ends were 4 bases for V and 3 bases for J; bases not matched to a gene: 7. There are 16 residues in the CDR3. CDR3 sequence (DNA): TGTGCCAGCAGCTCAGGGACTAGCGGGACCTACTACGAGCAGTACTTC. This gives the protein CASSSGTSGTYYEQYF.

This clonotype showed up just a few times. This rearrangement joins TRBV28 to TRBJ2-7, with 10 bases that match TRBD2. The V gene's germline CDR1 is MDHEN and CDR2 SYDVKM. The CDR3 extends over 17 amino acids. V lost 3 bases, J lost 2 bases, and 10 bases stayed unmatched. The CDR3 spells CASSLVGTSGATYEQYF. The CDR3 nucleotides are TGTGCCAGCAGTTTGGTGGGAACTAGCGGGGCAACCTACGAGCAGTACTTC.

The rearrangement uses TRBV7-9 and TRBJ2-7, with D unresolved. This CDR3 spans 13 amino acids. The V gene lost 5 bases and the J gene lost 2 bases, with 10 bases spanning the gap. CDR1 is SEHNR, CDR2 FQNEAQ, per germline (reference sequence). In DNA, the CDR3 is TGTGCCAGCAGCCCTCCGTCAACCTACGAGCAGTACTTC. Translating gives CASSPPSTYEQYF. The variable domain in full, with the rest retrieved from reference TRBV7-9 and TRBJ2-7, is DTGVSQNPRHKITKRGQNVTFRCDPISEHNRLYWYRQTLGQGPEFLTYFQNEAQLEKSRLLSDRFSAERPKGSFSTLEIQRTEQGDSAMYLCASSPPSTYEQYFGPGTRLTVT.

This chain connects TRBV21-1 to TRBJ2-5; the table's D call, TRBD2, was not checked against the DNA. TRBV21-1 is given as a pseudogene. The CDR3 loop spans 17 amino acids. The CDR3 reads CASSKRVARAVQETQYF. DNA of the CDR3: TGTGCCAGCAGCAAAAGGGTAGCGCGGGCAGTCCAAGAGACCCAGTACTTC.

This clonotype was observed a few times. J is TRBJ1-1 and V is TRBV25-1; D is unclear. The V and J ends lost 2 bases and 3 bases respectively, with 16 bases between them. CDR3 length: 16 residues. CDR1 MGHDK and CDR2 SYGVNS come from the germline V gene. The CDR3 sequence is CASSEPGAGLDTEAFF. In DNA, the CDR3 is TGTGCCAGCAGTGAACCCGGCGCTGGGTTGGACACTGAAGCTTTCTTT.

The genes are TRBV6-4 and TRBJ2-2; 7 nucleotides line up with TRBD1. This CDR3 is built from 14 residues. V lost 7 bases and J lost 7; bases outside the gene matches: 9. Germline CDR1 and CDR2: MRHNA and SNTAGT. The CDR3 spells CASIGTEYNGELFF. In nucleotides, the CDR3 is TGTGCCAGCATTGGGACAGAGTATAACGGGGAGCTGTTTTTT.

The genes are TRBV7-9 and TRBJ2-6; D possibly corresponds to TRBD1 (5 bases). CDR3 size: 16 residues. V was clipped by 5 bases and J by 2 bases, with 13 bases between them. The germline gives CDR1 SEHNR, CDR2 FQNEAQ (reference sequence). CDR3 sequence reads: CASSPPLGPGANVLTF. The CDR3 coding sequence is TGTGCCAGCAGCCCACCCTTGGGGCCTGGGGCCAACGTCCTGACTTTC.

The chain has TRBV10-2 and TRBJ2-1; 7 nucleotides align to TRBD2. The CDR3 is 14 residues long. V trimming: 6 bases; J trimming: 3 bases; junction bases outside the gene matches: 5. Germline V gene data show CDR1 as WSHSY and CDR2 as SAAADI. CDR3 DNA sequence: TGCGCCAGCAGGCCCCGGGACTACTACAATGAGCAGTTCTTC. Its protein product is CASRPRDYYNEQFF.

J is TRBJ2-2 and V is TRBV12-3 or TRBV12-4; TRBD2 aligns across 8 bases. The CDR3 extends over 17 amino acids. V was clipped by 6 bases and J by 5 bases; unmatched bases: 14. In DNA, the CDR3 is TGTGCCAGCAGCCAATGGGTAGCGGGAACGGGAACCGGGGAGCTGTTTTTT. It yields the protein CASSQWVAGTGTGELFF.